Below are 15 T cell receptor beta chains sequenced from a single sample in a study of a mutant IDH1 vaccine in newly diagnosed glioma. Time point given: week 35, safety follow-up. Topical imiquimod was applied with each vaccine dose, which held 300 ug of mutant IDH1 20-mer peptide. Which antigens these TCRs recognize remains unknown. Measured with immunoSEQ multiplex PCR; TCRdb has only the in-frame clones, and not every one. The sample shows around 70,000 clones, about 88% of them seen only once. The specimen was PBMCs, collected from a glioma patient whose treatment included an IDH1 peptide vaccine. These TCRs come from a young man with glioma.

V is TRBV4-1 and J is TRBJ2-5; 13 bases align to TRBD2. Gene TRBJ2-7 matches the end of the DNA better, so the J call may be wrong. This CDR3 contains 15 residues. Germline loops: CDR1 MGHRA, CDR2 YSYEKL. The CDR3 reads CASSLRLAGGYEQYF. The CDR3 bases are TGCGCCAGCAGCCTAAGACTAGCGGGAGGTTACGAGCAGTACTTC.

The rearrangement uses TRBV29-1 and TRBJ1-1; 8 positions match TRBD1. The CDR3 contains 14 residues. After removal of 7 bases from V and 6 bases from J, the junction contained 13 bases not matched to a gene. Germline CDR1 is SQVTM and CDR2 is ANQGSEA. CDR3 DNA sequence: TGCAGCGCCTTGACAGGGGAAGGGGGGGCTGAAGCTTTCTTT. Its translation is CSALTGEGGAEAFF.

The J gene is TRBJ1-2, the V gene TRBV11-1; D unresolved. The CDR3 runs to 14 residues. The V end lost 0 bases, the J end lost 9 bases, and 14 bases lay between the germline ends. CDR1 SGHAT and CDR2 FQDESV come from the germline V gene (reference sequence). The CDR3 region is CASSLAPRVDRYTF. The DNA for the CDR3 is TGTGCCAGCAGCTTAGCGCCCCGAGTAGACCGCTACACCTTC.

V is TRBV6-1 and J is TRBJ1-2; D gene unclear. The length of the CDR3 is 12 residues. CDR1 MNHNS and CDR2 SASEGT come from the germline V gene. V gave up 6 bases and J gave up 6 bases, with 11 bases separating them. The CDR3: CASRSGLDGYTF. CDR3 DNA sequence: TGTGCCAGCAGGTCGGGTCTGGATGGCTACACCTTC.

The CDR3 protein is CASSIGLSNDETQYF. The CDR3 DNA sequence: TGTGCCAGTAGTATAGGCTTATCTAATGACGAGACCCAGTACTTC. The rearrangement joins TRBV19 to TRBJ2-5; D not certain. Germline V gene lookup returns CDR1 LNHDA and CDR2 SQIVND (reference sequence). The CDR3 loop spans 15 amino acids. V lost 1 base and J lost 5, with 14 bases in between.

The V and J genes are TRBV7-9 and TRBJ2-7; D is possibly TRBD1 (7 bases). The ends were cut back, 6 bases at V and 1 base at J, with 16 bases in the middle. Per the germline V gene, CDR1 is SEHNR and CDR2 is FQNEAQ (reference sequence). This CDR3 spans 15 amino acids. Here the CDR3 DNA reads TGTGCCAGCAGTTATCACGCAGGGGGGTCCTACGAGCAGTACTTC. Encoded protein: CASSYHAGGSYEQYF.

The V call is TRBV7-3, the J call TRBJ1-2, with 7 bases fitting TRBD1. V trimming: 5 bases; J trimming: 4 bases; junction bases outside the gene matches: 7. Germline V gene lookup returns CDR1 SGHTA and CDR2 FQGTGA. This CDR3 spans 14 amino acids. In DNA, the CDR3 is TGTGCCAGCAGCGCCTCCCCAGGGGGCTATGGCTACACCTTC. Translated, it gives CASSASPGGYGYTF.

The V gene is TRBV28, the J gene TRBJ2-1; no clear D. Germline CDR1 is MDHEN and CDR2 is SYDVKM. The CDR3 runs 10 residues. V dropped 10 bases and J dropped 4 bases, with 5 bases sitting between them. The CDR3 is CATLYNEQFF. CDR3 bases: TGTGCCACCCTATACAATGAGCAGTTCTTC.

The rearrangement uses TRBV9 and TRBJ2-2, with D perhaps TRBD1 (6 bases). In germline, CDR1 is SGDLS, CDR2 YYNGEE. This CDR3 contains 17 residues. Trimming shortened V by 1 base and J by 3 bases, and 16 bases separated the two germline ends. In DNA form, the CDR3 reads TGTGCCAGCAGCGTATCGGGGAGCAGGGGATACACCGGGGAGCTGTTTTTT. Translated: CASSVSGSRGYTGELFF.

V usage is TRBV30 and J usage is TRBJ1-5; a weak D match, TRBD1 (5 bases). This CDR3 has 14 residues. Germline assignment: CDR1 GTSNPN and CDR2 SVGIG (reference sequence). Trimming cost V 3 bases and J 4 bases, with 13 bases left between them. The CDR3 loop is CAWSGTTFNQPQHF. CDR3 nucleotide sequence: TGTGCCTGGAGCGGGACCACATTTAATCAGCCCCAGCATTTT.

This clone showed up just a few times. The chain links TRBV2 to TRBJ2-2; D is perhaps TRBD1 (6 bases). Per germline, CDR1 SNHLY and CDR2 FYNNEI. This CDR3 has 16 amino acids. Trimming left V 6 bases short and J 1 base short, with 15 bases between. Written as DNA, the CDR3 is TGTGCCAGCAGGGACAGTGGAGGATGGAACACCGGGGAGCTGTTTTTT. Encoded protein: CASRDSGGWNTGELFF.

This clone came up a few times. The CDR3 loop reads CAWSAWGAEAFF. CDR3 in DNA: TGTGCCTGGAGCGCTTGGGGTGCTGAAGCTTTCTTT. This chain links TRBV30 with TRBJ1-1; no firm D call. Between the trimmed V and J ends, which lost 3 bases and 6 bases, there was a span of 11 bases. The CDR3 is made up of 12 amino acids. Germline loops: CDR1 GTSNPN, CDR2 SVGIG (reference sequence).

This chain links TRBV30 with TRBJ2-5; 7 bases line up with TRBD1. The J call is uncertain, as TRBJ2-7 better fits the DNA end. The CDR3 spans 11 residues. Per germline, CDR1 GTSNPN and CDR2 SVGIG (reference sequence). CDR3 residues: CAGTDSYEQYF. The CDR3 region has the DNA TGTGCCGGGACAGACTCCTACGAGCAGTACTTC.

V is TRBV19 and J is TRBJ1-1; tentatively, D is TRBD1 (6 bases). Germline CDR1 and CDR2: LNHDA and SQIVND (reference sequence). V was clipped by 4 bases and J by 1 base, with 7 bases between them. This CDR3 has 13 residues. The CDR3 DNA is TGTGCCAGTAGTACGACAGGGAACACTGAAGCTTTCTTT. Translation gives CASSTTGNTEAFF. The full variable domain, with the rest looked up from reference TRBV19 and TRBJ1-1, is DGGITQSPKYLFRKEGQNVTLSCEQNLNHDAMYWYRQDPGQGLRLIYYSQIVNDFQKGDIAEGYSVSREKKESFPLTVTSAQKNPTAFYLCASSTTGNTEAFFGQGTRLTVV.

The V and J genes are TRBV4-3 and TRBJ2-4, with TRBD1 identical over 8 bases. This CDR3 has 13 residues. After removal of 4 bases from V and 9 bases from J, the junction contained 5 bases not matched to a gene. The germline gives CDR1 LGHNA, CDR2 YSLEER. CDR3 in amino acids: CASSLWTGSIQYF. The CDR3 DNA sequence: TGCGCCAGCAGCCTCTGGACAGGGAGCATTCAGTACTTC.